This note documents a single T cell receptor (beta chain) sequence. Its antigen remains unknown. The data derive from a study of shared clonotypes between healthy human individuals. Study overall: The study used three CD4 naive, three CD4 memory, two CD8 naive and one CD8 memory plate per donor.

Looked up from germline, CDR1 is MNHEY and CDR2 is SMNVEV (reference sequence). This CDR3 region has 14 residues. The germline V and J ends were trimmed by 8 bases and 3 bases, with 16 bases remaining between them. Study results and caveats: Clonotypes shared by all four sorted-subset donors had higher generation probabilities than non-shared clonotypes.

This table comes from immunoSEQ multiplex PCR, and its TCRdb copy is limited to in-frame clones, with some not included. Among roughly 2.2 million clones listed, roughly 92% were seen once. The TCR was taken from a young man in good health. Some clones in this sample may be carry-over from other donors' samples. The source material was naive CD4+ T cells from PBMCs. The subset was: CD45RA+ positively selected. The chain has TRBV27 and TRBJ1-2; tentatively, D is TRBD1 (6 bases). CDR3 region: CASSLTRGDYGYTF. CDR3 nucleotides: TGTGCCAGCTCCCTCACGAGGGGGGACTATGGCTACACCTTC.